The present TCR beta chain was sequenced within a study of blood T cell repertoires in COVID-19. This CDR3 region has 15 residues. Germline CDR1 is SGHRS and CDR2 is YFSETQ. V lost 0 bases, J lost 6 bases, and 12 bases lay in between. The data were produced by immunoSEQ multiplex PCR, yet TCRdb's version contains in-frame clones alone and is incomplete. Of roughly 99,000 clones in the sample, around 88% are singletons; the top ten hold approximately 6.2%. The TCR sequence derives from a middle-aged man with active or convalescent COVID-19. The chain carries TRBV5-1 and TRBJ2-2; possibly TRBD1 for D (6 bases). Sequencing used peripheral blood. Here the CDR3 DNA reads TGCGCCAGCAGCTTGGGAACAGGGACGGCCGGGGAGCTGTTTTTT. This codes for CASSLGTGTAGELFF.